The rows below give T cell receptor beta chains drawn from one sample of a study of cytomegalovirus exposure and HLA in healthy donors. Measured with immunoSEQ multiplex PCR; TCRdb has only the in-frame clones, and not every one. The data contain 77,000 or so clones, about 80% of them singletons. Sequencing was carried out using PBMCs. The receptors stem from a woman aged 40 to 50 in good health and CMV-seronegative. Both conserved end residues are part of each CDR3. A D gene is named only where the DNA matches it firmly. Clone size is not always given. Where it is, it says once, few, many or a class for expanded clones.

- | TRBJ1-1 | TRBV29-1 | - | TGCAGCGTAAACGGTCTGGGGCGAACTGAAGCTTTCTTT | CSVNGLGRTEAFF
once | TRBJ1-2 | TRBV6-5 | - | TGTGCCAGCAGTTACTCGAGGTCCAGTGGCTACACCTTC | CASSYSRSSGYTF
few | TRBJ1-1 | TRBV5-1 | - | TGCGCCAGCAGACCATCAGCGGGGGGAACAATGGCCGCTTTCTTT | CASRPSAGGTMAAFF
- | TRBJ2-7 | TRBV5-1 | TRBD1 | TGCGCCAGCAGCTTTTTCTTTGGCGGTCCCGGGACAGGGGACGAGCAGTACTTC | CASSFFFGGPGTGDEQYF
once | TRBJ2-7 | TRBV7-9 | TRBD2 | TGTGCCAGCAGCCCGCCGACTAGCGGGGGATTACGCGAGCAGTACTTC | CASSPPTSGGLREQYF
- | TRBJ2-7 | TRBV11-2 | TRBD1 | TGTGCCAGCAGCTTAGACCAGGGGGCCGACGAGCAGTACTTC | CASSLDQGADEQYF
- | TRBJ2-7 | TRBV5-4 | - | TGTGCCAGCAAGCCCCGAGGCCCCCACGAGCAGTACTTC | CASKPRGPHEQYF
few | TRBJ1-2 | TRBV19 | - | TGTGCCAGTAGTATTTACAGTCAAGGCTACACCTTC | CASSIYSQGYTF
- | TRBJ2-7 | TRBV29-1 | TRBD1 | TGCAGCGCCGACAGGGGGAACGAGCAGTACTTC | CSADRGNEQYF
- | TRBJ1-2 | TRBV19 | - | TGTGCCAGTAGTATAACGGGGGACTCTGGCTACACCTTC | CASSITGDSGYTF
- | TRBJ2-7 | TRBV7-9 | TRBD2 | TGTGCCAGCAGCCCAGAGGGCGGCGGGAGTAGGAAAGGCGAGCAGTACTTC | CASSPEGGGSRKGEQYF
- | TRBJ2-1 | TRBV2 | TRBD2 | TGTGCCGGGAAGCGGGAGAGGACCTACAATGAGCAGTTCTTC | CAGKRERTYNEQFF
- | TRBJ1-4 | TRBV6-6 | - | TGTGCCAGCAGGGGGGCGGGCGGAGATGAAAAACTGTTTTTT | CASRGAGGDEKLFF
- | TRBJ1-2 | TRBV5-1 | TRBD1 | TGCGCCAGCAGCGCAGGACAGGTTTCCTTCTATGGCTACACCTTC | CASSAGQVSFYGYTF
- | TRBJ2-3 | TRBV5-8 | - | TGTGCCAGCAGCCCATTGAGGGGCACAGATACGCAGTATTTT | CASSPLRGTDTQYF
- | TRBJ2-1 | TRBV11-1 | TRBD2 | TGTGCCAGCAGCCCCGGACTAGTCAAAACCTACAATGAGCAGTTCTTC | CASSPGLVKTYNEQFF
few | TRBJ2-1 | TRBV9 | TRBD2 | TGTGCCAGTCAAGCTAGCGGGGGCCTAAATGAGCAGTTCTTC | CASQASGGLNEQFF
once | TRBJ2-7 | TRBV5-4 | TRBD2 | TGTGCCAGCAGCCCTACTAGCGGGAGGAGAGACGAGCAGTACTTC | CASSPTSGRRDEQYF
- | TRBJ2-5 | TRBV28 | TRBD2 | TGTGCCAGCAGTCCCGCGGGGGTGGAGACCCAGTACTTC | CASSPAGVETQYF
- | TRBJ1-2 | TRBV5-1 | - | TGCGCCAGCAGCCCCGAGGGTTATGGCTACACCTTC | CASSPEGYGYTF
- | TRBJ2-7 | TRBV5-5 | - | TGTGCCAGCAGCCACACCTTGGGGCAGGGAGGCCACGAGCAGTACTTC | CASSHTLGQGGHEQYF
- | TRBJ2-1 | TRBV11-2 | TRBD1 | TGTGCCAGCAGCCAGATAGGGGACAGGGGAGATGAGCAGTTCTTC | CASSQIGDRGDEQFF
- | TRBJ2-7 | TRBV7-9 | TRBD2 | TGTGCCAGCAGCTTTAGCGGGTACGAGCAGTACTTC | CASSFSGYEQYF
- | TRBJ1-5 | TRBV4-1 | - | TGCGCCAGCAGCCAAGAATTCGGACAGAGAAATCAGCCCCAGCATTTT | CASSQEFGQRNQPQHF
once | TRBJ1-1 | TRBV11-3 | - | TGTGCCAGCAGTCTACGCGGAGGGACTGAAGCTTTCTTT | CASSLRGGTEAFF
- | TRBJ1-4 | TRBV16 | - | TGTGCCAGCAGCCAGACGGCGGGGGAGAATGAAAAACTGTTTTTT | CASSQTAGENEKLFF
- | TRBJ2-7 | TRBV6-1 | TRBD2 | TGTGCCAGCAGTGAATTTGCAGCGGGGGAGCCCGGGTACTTC | CASSEFAAGEPGYF
- | TRBJ1-5 | TRBV28 | - | TGTGCCAGCAGTTACCCCGGGGGGGAGGGCCAGCCCCAGCATTTT | CASSYPGGEGQPQHF
- | TRBJ2-7 | TRBV25-1 | TRBD1 | TGTGCCAGCAGTGGACAACAGGGGGCTTACGAGCAGTACTTC | CASSGQQGAYEQYF
once | TRBJ2-7 | TRBV5-1 | TRBD1 | TGCGCCAGCAGCTTAGGCGGGACAGGGGGTAACGAGCAGTACTTC | CASSLGGTGGNEQYF
- | TRBJ1-2 | TRBV19 | - | TGTGCCAGTAGTATCCAGGGGCGAAAAAACTATGGCTACACCTTC | CASSIQGRKNYGYTF
- | TRBJ2-7 | TRBV11-1 | - | TGTGCCAGCAGACCGACAGATACCTTCTACGAGCAGTACTTC | CASRPTDTFYEQYF
- | TRBJ2-2 | TRBV9 | - | TGTGCCAGCAGCGTAGCTCTGGCAGGGAAGAACACCGGGGAGCTGTTTTTT | CASSVALAGKNTGELFF
many | TRBJ2-7 | TRBV13 | - | TGTGCCAGCAGCCCGAACCCCTGGGAGGCCTCCTACGAGCAGTACTTC | CASSPNPWEASYEQYF
- | TRBJ2-3 | TRBV9 | TRBD2 | TGTGCCAGCAGCGGAACAGGTCGGGCGGGAGGGCCAGGGGATACGCAGTATTTT | CASSGTGRAGGPGDTQYF
- | TRBJ1-2 | TRBV7-9 | TRBD1 | TGTGCCAGCAGCTTAGACAGGGGGACGGAAGGCTACACCTTC | CASSLDRGTEGYTF
medium-sized | TRBJ1-3 | TRBV5-4 | - | TGTGCCAGCAGCTTGGGGGCAAGTCCTGGAAACACCATATATTTT | CASSLGASPGNTIYF
- | TRBJ2-6 | TRBV7-2 | TRBD1 | TGTGCCAGCAGCTTAAAGGGCTCTACAGGGGTTGGGGCCAACGTCCTGACTTTC | CASSLKGSTGVGANVLTF
few | TRBJ1-1 | TRBV7-6 | - | TGTGCCAGCAGCCAAGGGGGGAACACTGAAGCTTTCTTT | CASSQGGNTEAFF
- | TRBJ2-3 | TRBV19 | TRBD1 | TGTGCCAGTACGGACAGGGGGCCCTATACGCAGTATTTT | CASTDRGPYTQYF
- | TRBJ1-1 | TRBV7-6 | TRBD1 | TGTGCCAGCAGCCCAGGGGGCAACACTGAAGCTTTCTTT | CASSPGGNTEAFF
- | TRBJ2-7 | TRBV11-2 | TRBD2 | TGTGCCAGCACCGGGGGGGTAGCGAGCGGCCTCTACGAGCAGTACTTC | CASTGGVASGLYEQYF
- | TRBJ1-3 | TRBV9 | - | TGTGCCAGCAGCGTGGAGGAAGTCTCTGGAAACACCATATATTTT | CASSVEEVSGNTIYF